The 26 T cell receptor beta chains presented below share a single source sample, sequenced in a study of post-analysis software for immune sequencing data. The study's findings and limits: Included in a set of 5 or 6 TRBV segments more frequent in patients than controls were TRBV5-6, TRBV5-1 and TRBV20-1.

Unique molecular identifiers tagged the TCR beta cDNA libraries. TCRdb processed the PCR reads anew with MiXCR; each CDR3 protein has one entry. Of hundreds of thousands of distinct CDR3 sequences listed, roughly 27% were seen once; the top ten hold roughly 0.54%. Their recognized antigens are unknown. The sample consisted of blood. These TCRs come from a girl under 18 with multiple sclerosis.

The V gene is TRBV29-1, the J gene TRBJ2-3; 7 bases agree with TRBD2. Germline trimming cut 8 bases from V and 0 bases from J; bases unmatched to any gene: 8. The V gene's germline CDR1 is SQVTM and CDR2 ANQGSEA. The CDR3 sequence is 14 residues long. The CDR3 DNA is TGCAGCATGGGAGGGGCTGCTAGCACAGATACGCAGTATTTT. Protein sequence: CSMGGAASTDTQYF.

A few counts support this clonotype. The chain combines TRBV12-3 or TRBV12-4 with TRBJ1-1, with D unclear. The CDR3 spans 13 residues. Deletions cut 8 bases from V and 4 bases from J, with 14 bases between. The DNA of the CDR3 is TGTGCCAGCCTTTTGATGGAGGCCACTGAAGCTTTCTTT. Translating it yields CASLLMEATEAFF.

This clonotype showed up many times. The V gene is TRBV29-1, the J gene TRBJ2-7; D not resolved. CDR1 is SQVTM, CDR2 ANQGSEA, per germline. V lost 5 bases to trimming and J lost 3 bases, with 17 bases between them. The CDR3 length is 14 residues. The CDR3 here is CSVTPVGGSYEQYF. DNA for the CDR3: TGCAGCGTTACCCCGGTCGGCGGTAGCTACGAGCAGTACTTC.

This clonotype has a single count. This chain joins TRBV5-1 and TRBJ2-1; TRBD2 matches 8 bases. The CDR3 covers 19 residues. The V gene end was trimmed by 4 bases and the J gene end by 3 bases; junction bases not matched to a gene: 18. Looked up from germline, CDR1 is SGHRS and CDR2 is YFSETQ. CDR3 in amino acids: CASSHIEISGVGVYNEQFF. Written as DNA, the CDR3 is TGCGCCAGCAGCCACATAGAAATTAGCGGGGTTGGGGTCTACAATGAGCAGTTCTTC. The full variable domain, its missing parts supplied by reference TRBV5-1 and TRBJ2-1, is KAGVTQTPRYLIKTRGQQVTLSCSPISGHRSVSWYQQTPGQGLQFLFEYFSETQRNKGNFPGRFSGRQFSNSRSEMNVSTLELGDSALYLCASSHIEISGVGVYNEQFFGPGTRLTVL.

This clonotype appeared a few times. A read error may account for a junction end that differs from germline. V and J are TRBV7-7 and TRBJ2-1, with 7 bases matching TRBD2. Germline V gene data show CDR1 as SSHAT and CDR2 as FNYEAQ (reference sequence). CDR3 size: 15 residues. CDR3 region: CASSQSGAESDEQFF. The CDR3, as DNA: TGTGCTAGCAGCCAGAGCGGGGCCGAGAGCGATGAGCAGTTCTTC.

The genes are TRBV6-1 and TRBJ1-2; a weak D match, TRBD1 (6 bases). Germline assignment: CDR1 MNHNS and CDR2 SASEGT. V was pared by 5 bases and J by 3 bases, with 19 bases between. The CDR3 covers 16 residues. DNA of the CDR3: TGTGCCAGCAGTCCCGCGGGTAGGGGGACCTACTATGGCTACACCTTC. Its translation: CASSPAGRGTYYGYTF.

Only one count was recorded for this clonotype. The chain links TRBV27 to TRBJ2-3; D is undetermined. This CDR3 region has 15 residues. V was clipped by 2 bases and J by 1 base, with 10 bases between them. The germline CDR1 and CDR2 sequences are MNHEY and SMNVEV (reference sequence). The CDR3 coding sequence is TGTGCCAGCAGTTTAAAGGAGCGTCGCACAGATACGCAGTATTTT. Amino acid sequence: CASSLKERRTDTQYF.

This clonotype has a handful of counts. This chain connects TRBV7-9 to TRBJ2-5; possible D gene TRBD2, 7 bases. Per germline, CDR1 SEHNR and CDR2 FQNEAQ (reference sequence). The germline V and J ends were trimmed by 4 bases and 5 bases, with 20 bases remaining between them. This CDR3 is built from 16 residues. The DNA of the CDR3 is TGTGCCAGCAGCTCAGGGACACCTATCGGGGGGGAGACCCAGTACTTC. Translation: CASSSGTPIGGETQYF.

In this sample, this clonotype turned up a few times. The chain uses TRBV25-1 and TRBJ2-3; no reliable D call. V lost 4 bases and J 0 bases, leaving 11 bases between the germline ends. The length of the CDR3 is 15 residues. In germline, CDR1 is MGHDK, CDR2 SYGVNS. The CDR3 DNA sequence: TGTGCCAGCAGTGGGGCAGCTTATAGCACAGATACGCAGTATTTT. Amino acid sequence: CASSGAAYSTDTQYF.

This clonotype came up a few times. The V gene is TRBV7-2, the J gene TRBJ1-1; no definite D call. The germline V and J ends were trimmed by 0 bases and 2 bases, with 10 bases remaining between them. Germline-derived CDR1 and CDR2 are SGHTA and FQGNSA. This CDR3 is 15 amino acids long. The CDR3 bases are TGTGCCAGCAGCTTAGCGCCAGGTCTCAACACTGAAGCTTTCTTT. Protein product: CASSLAPGLNTEAFF. The variable domain in full, with the rest retrieved from reference TRBV7-2 and TRBJ1-1, is GAGVSQSPSNKVTEKGKDVELRCDPISGHTALYWYRQSLGQGLEFLIYFQGNSAPDKSGLPSDRFSAERTGGSVSTLTIQRTQQEDSAVYLCASSLAPGLNTEAFFGQGTRLTVV.

The chain is built from TRBV27 and TRBJ1-2; no reliable D call. The ends were cut back, 5 bases at V and 8 bases at J, with 21 bases in the middle. The length of the CDR3 is 15 residues. Germline V gene lookup returns CDR1 MNHEY and CDR2 SMNVEV (reference sequence). This chain's CDR3 is CASSQTGSEEPGYTF. The CDR3 DNA reads TGTGCCAGCAGTCAAACCGGGTCCGAAGAACCCGGCTACACCTTC.

This clonotype was observed a handful of times. The chain recombines TRBV7-2 with TRBJ2-7; 9 bases match TRBD2. The CDR3 contains 15 residues. Unmatched junction bases numbered 4, after V lost 2 bases and J lost 2 bases. CDR1 is SGHTA and CDR2 is FQGNSA in the germline V gene. The CDR3 coding sequence is TGTGCCAGCAGCTTATCGAGCGGGAGGCCCTACGAGCAGTACTTC. It yields the protein CASSLSSGRPYEQYF.

This clonotype was seen only a few times. This chain connects TRBV11-2 to TRBJ2-7; perhaps TRBD2 as D (5 bases). Germline CDR1 reads SGHAT; CDR2 reads FQNNGV. The CDR3 totals 16 residues. The V end lost 5 bases, the J end lost 1 base, and 18 bases lay between the germline ends. The CDR3 nucleotides are TGTGCCAGCAGCACTAGAGTGTCAGCCGCATCCTACGAGCAGTACTTC. Translated, it gives CASSTRVSAASYEQYF.

This chain uses TRBV2 with TRBJ2-3, with a possible D match to TRBD1 (6 bases). Trimming removed 5 bases from V and 3 bases from J, with 18 bases in between. The CDR3 is 16 residues long. Germline CDR1 and CDR2: SNHLY and FYNNEI. This chain's CDR3 is CASSPPGHLFTDTQYF. The CDR3, as DNA: TGTGCCAGCAGTCCCCCGGGACACCTTTTTACAGATACGCAGTATTTT. Full variable domain (remainder filled in from reference TRBV2 and TRBJ2-3): EPEVTQTPSHQVTQMGQEVILRCVPISNHLYFYWYRQILGQKVEFLVSFYNNEISEKSEIFDDQFSVERPDGSNFTLKIRSTKLEDSAMYFCASSPPGHLFTDTQYFGPGTRLTVL.

This clonotype came up once. The junction and the germline gene differ at one end; a read error may be behind it. The chain recombines TRBV6-2 or TRBV6-3 with TRBJ2-1; the D gene is possibly TRBD2 (6 bases). This CDR3 has 19 residues. Germline CDR1 reads MNHEY; CDR2 reads SVGEGT. The CDR3 bases are TGCGCCAGCAGTTATGATAGGCTAGCGAGAGGAGGAAGGCAGAATGAGCAGTTCTTC. Protein sequence: CASSYDRLARGGRQNEQFF.

The chain recombines TRBV29-1 with TRBJ1-1, with D perhaps TRBD1 (5 bases). The CDR3 contains 14 residues. CDR1 and CDR2 (germline): SQVTM, ANQGSEA. V was cut by 5 bases and J by 0 bases, with 13 bases left in between. The CDR3 sequence is CSVPGLGMNTEAFF. The CDR3 DNA is TGCAGCGTTCCAGGGTTGGGCATGAACACTGAAGCTTTCTTT.

V is TRBV20-1 and J is TRBJ2-1, with D maybe TRBD2 (5 bases). The CDR3 is made up of 14 amino acids. Germline CDR1 DFQATT, CDR2 SNEGSKA (reference sequence). Trimming removed 2 bases from V and 0 bases from J, with 8 bases in between. The CDR3, as DNA: TGCAGTGCTAGAAAGCGGAGCTCCTACAATGAGCAGTTCTTC. Protein sequence: CSARKRSSYNEQFF.

The V gene is TRBV20-1, the J gene TRBJ1-2; D is possibly TRBD1 (6 bases). The CDR3 has 15 amino acids. The V end lost 0 bases, the J end lost 8 bases, and 19 bases lay between the germline ends. The germline V gene encodes CDR1 DFQATT and CDR2 SNEGSKA (reference sequence). The CDR3 sequence: CSARDRIMGGAGYTF. CDR3 nucleotides: TGCAGTGCTAGAGATCGAATTATGGGGGGCGCCGGCTACACCTTC.

In this sample, this clonotype turned up many times. J is TRBJ2-7 and V is TRBV29-1; D remains ambiguous. Germline values: CDR1 SQVTM, CDR2 ANQGSEA. There are 10 residues in the CDR3. V was trimmed by 7 bases and J by 5 bases, leaving 9 bases between them. The CDR3: CSAVDHEQYF. CDR3 DNA: TGCAGCGCCGTGGACCACGAGCAGTACTTC.

This chain connects TRBV7-6 to TRBJ1-6, with 8 nucleotides matching TRBD1. This CDR3 has 15 residues. With 5 bases clipped from V and 7 bases from J, the junction kept 7 bases outside the gene matches. Per the germline V gene, CDR1 is SGHVS and CDR2 is FNYEAQ. CDR3 DNA: TGTGCCAGCAGCCGAGGGACAGGCGGGAATTCACCCCTCCACTTT. This translates into CASSRGTGGNSPLHF.

There are a few counts of this clonotype. This chain connects TRBV7-2 to TRBJ2-3; 8 bases line up with TRBD2. The ends lost 1 base at V and 0 bases at J; junction bases unmatched: 6. CDR3 length: 17 residues. CDR1 and CDR2 (germline): SGHTA, FQGNSA. The CDR3 region is CASSLGAERGSTDTQYF. Here the CDR3 DNA reads TGTGCCAGCAGCTTAGGGGCCGAGCGGGGGAGCACAGATACGCAGTATTTT.

This clonotype has just a few counts. The CDR3 protein is CASSDDSSSYNEQFF. The CDR3 DNA is TGTGCCAGCAGTGACGATTCCAGCTCCTACAATGAGCAGTTCTTC. The chain combines TRBV6-4 with TRBJ2-1; the D is unclear. Germline V gene data show CDR1 as MRHNA and CDR2 as SNTAGT. V was trimmed by 2 bases and J by 0 bases, leaving 8 bases between them. The CDR3 consists of 15 residues.

The chain carries TRBV6-6 and TRBJ1-1; tentatively, D is TRBD1 (5 bases). V lost 6 bases, J lost 0 bases, and 14 bases lay in between. The CDR3 is made up of 15 amino acids. Germline V gene data show CDR1 as MNHNY and CDR2 as SVGAGI (reference sequence). CDR3 residues: CASSAAAQVNTEAFF. The CDR3 nucleotides are TGTGCCAGCAGCGCGGCAGCACAGGTGAACACTGAAGCTTTCTTT.

This clonotype showed up many times. The rearrangement joins TRBV6-5 to TRBJ2-1, with a possible D match to TRBD2 (5 bases). V was clipped by 6 bases and J by 5 bases, with 14 bases between them. Looked up from germline, CDR1 is MNHEY and CDR2 is SVGAGI. This CDR3 comprises 14 residues. The CDR3 region is CASRELGSHNEQFF. CDR3 sequence (DNA): TGTGCCAGCAGGGAACTAGGATCACACAATGAGCAGTTCTTC.

In its sample, this clonotype was seen a few times. V gene TRBV20-1 combines with J gene TRBJ2-3, with D hard to call. CDR1 and CDR2 from the germline V gene are DFQATT and SNEGSKA (reference sequence). The CDR3 is 13 amino acids. Trimming left V 2 bases short and J 1 base short, with 7 bases between. The CDR3 DNA is TGCAGTGCTAGATACGTGGGCACAGATACGCAGTATTTT. Amino acid sequence: CSARYVGTDTQYF.

The chain employs TRBV2 and TRBJ1-1; D unclear. The CDR3 is 12 amino acids. Germline V gene lookup returns CDR1 SNHLY and CDR2 FYNNEI. V was cut by 5 bases and J by 7 bases, with 11 bases left in between. Here the CDR3 DNA reads TGTGCCAGCAGTCGAGACTGGGGTGAAGCTTTCTTT. As protein: CASSRDWGEAFF.